One T cell receptor beta chain is described in this entry. CDR1 and CDR2 from the germline V gene are SGHAT and FQDESV (reference sequence). Trimming pared 6 bases from V and 5 bases from J, leaving 16 bases between. The CDR3 is made up of 14 amino acids. These data belong to a study of blood T cell repertoires in COVID-19. Data came from immunoSEQ multiplex PCR; TCRdb stores just in-frame clones and leaves some out. The sample holds under 200,000 clones, roughly 82% seen once. The sequencing input was PBMCs or T cells enriched from blood (not recorded which). This receptor was taken from a man aged 50 or older who had recovered from COVID-19. The gene calls are TRBV11-1 and TRBJ2-5; maybe TRBD2 (6 bases). Here the CDR3 reads CASRPTPREETQYF. In DNA, the CDR3 is TGTGCCAGCAGGCCGACTCCCCGGGAGGAGACCCAGTACTTC.